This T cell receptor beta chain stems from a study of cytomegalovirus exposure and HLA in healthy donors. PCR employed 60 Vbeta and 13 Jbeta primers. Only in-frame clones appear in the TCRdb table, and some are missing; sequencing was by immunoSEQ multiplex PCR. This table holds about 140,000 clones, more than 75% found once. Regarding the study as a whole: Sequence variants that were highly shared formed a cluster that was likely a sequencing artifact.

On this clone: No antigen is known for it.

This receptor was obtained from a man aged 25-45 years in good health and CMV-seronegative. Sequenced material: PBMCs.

CDR3 region: CASSQDAGLRSDTQYF. CDR3 bases: TGTGCCAGCAGCCAAGATGCGGGATTACGGTCAGATACGCAGTATTTT. The chain carries TRBV14 and TRBJ2-3, with a weak D call TRBD2 (6 bases). The CDR3 length is 16 residues. Looked up from germline, CDR1 is SGHDN and CDR2 is FVKESK. The ends were cut back, 0 bases at V and 4 bases at J, with 14 bases in the middle. Variable domain in full (rest from reference TRBV14 and TRBJ2-3): EAGVTQFPSHSVIEKGQTVTLRCDPISGHDNLYWYRRVMGKEIKFLLHFVKESKQDESGMPNNRFLAERTGGTYSTLKVQPAELEDSGVYFCASSQDAGLRSDTQYFGPGTRLTVL.